These 10 T cell receptor beta chains were all obtained from the same sample, sequenced in a study of PD-1 blockade in classical Hodgkin lymphoma. Specified time point: cycle 4 day 1 (C4D1), after 6 weeks of nivolumab. Each patient relapsed following autologous stem cell transplantation, and prior brentuximab vedotin exposure differed. Data came from immunoSEQ multiplex PCR; TCRdb stores just in-frame clones and leaves some out. The table shows 50,000 or so clones, with about three quarters occurring only once. Sequences were derived from peripheral blood mononuclear cells (PBMCs), sampled before the fourth cycle of nivolumab. Receptors originate from a human donor with classical Hodgkin lymphoma.

The chain has TRBV5-4 and TRBJ2-5; 10 positions match TRBD2. Germline lookup yields CDR1 SGHNT and CDR2 YYREEE (reference sequence). V lost 1 base and J lost 3; bases outside the gene matches: 6. This CDR3 contains 16 residues. The CDR3 coding sequence is TGTGCCAGCAGCTTGTTAAAACTAGCGGGAAAAGAGACCCAGTACTTC. Translated: CASSLLKLAGKETQYF.

The chain joins TRBV7-2 to TRBJ2-1, with D perhaps TRBD2 (6 bases). Trimming cost V 5 bases and J 10 bases, with 15 bases left between them. This CDR3 is 13 amino acids long. Germline V CDR1 and CDR2: SGHTA, FQGNSA. The CDR3 bases are TGTGCCAGCAGCGTGGGACTTCTACTGGAGCAGTTCTTC. It is translated as CASSVGLLLEQFF.

V usage is TRBV6-5 and J usage is TRBJ2-1; no reliable D call. CDR1 and CDR2 (germline): MNHEY, SVGAGI. The germline V and J ends were trimmed by 5 bases and 2 bases, with 4 bases remaining between them. The CDR3 is 12 residues long. DNA for the CDR3: TGTGCCAGCAGTGACACCTACAATGAGCAGTTCTTC. Its protein product is CASSDTYNEQFF.

This clone appeared once. This chain links TRBV5-4 with TRBJ2-1; TRBD2 matches at 14 bases. The CDR3 extends over 14 amino acids. Germline V gives CDR1 SGHNT, CDR2 YYREEE (reference sequence). V shed 4 bases and J 8 bases; nucleotides not matched to a gene: 2. The CDR3 DNA sequence: TGTGCCAGCAGCAAGGGACTAGCGGGAGATGAGCAGTTCTTC. Amino acids: CASSKGLAGDEQFF.

CDR3 in DNA: TGTGCCAGCAGCTTTGGGGGGGACAGTCCAGATACGCAGTATTTT. It yields the protein CASSFGGDSPDTQYF. The genes are TRBV7-8 and TRBJ2-3; D possibly matches TRBD1 or TRBD2 (7 bases each). The CDR3 spans 15 residues. The germline CDR1 and CDR2 sequences are SGHVS and FQNEAQ. Trimming left V 3 bases short and J 4 bases short, with 14 bases between.

The chain couples TRBV5-1 to TRBJ2-7; TRBD1 matches 7 bases. The CDR3 spans 14 residues. The germline CDR1 and CDR2 sequences are SGHRS and YFSETQ. J was trimmed by 0 bases and V by 3 bases; bases with no gene match: 3. The CDR3 coding sequence is TGCGCCAGCAGCTGGGACAGCCCCTCCTACGAGCAGTACTTC. The encoded protein is CASSWDSPSYEQYF.

This clone was detected a few times. The chain employs TRBV7-9 and TRBJ2-5, with TRBD2 matching over 14 bases. The J segment lost 5 bases and the V segment lost 4 bases, leaving 3 bases of the junction unmatched. Germline CDR1 SEHNR, CDR2 FQNEAQ (reference sequence). The CDR3 spans 15 residues. In DNA, the CDR3 is TGTGCCAGCAGCTCGGGACTAGCGGGAGTTGAGACCCAGTACTTC. Translating it yields CASSSGLAGVETQYF.

V gene TRBV4-1 combines with J gene TRBJ2-2; the match to TRBD1 covers 11 bases. V lost 6 bases to trimming and J lost 5 bases; unmatched junction nucleotides: 11. The length of the CDR3 is 17 residues. The germline gives CDR1 MGHRA, CDR2 YSYEKL. CDR3 in DNA: TGCGCCAGCAGACACTGGACAGGGGGCGTTGGGACCGGGGAGCTGTTTTTT. Translated: CASRHWTGGVGTGELFF.

A few counts support this clone. CDR3 coding DNA: TGTGCCAGCAGTTACTCGGAGGGTTGGATCGCCTACGAGCAGTACTTC. This codes for CASSYSEGWIAYEQYF. The V and J genes are TRBV6-6 and TRBJ2-7; D possibly corresponds to TRBD2 (6 bases). Germline V CDR1 and CDR2: MNHNY, SVGAGI (reference sequence). Trimming took off 0 bases at V and 2 bases at J, with 14 bases between the two ends. The CDR3 sequence is 16 residues long.

The V gene is TRBV6-1, the J gene TRBJ2-7; maybe TRBD1 (6 bases). The CDR3 is made up of 15 amino acids. The V end was cut by 4 bases, the J end by 2 bases, with 15 bases between. Germline lookup yields CDR1 MNHNS and CDR2 SASEGT. The CDR3 loop reads CASSGRTANTYEQYF. The CDR3 nucleotides read TGTGCCAGCAGTGGCCGGACAGCGAATACCTACGAGCAGTACTTC.